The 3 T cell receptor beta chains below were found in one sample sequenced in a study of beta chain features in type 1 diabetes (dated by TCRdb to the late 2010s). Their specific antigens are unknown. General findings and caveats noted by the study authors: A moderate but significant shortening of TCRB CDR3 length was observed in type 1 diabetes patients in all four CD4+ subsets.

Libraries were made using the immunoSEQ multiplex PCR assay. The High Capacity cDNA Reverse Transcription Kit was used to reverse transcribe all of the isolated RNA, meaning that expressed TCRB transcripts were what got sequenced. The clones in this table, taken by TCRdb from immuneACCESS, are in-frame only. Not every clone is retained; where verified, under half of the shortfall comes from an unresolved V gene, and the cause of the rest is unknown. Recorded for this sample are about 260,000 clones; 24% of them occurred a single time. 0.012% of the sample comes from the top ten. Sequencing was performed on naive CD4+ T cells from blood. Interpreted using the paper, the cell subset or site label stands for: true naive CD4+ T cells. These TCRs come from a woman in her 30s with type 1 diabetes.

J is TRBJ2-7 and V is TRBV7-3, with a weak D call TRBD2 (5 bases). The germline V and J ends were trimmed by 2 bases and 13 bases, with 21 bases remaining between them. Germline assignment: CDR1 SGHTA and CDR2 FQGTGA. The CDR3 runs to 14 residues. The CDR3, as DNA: TGTGCCAGCAGCTTAGAAGCGGAGAGAACTCCAATTTACTTC. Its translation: CASSLEAERTPIYF. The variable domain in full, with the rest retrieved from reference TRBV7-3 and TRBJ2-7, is GAGVSQTPSNKVTEKGKYVELRCDPISGHTALYWYRQSLGQGPEFLIYFQGTGAADDSGLPNDRFFAVRPEGSVSTLKIQRTERGDSAVYLCASSLEAERTPIYFGPGTRLTVT.

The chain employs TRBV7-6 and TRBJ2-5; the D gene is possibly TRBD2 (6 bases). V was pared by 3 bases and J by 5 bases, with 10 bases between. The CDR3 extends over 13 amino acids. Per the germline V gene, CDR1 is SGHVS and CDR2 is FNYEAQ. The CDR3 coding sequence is TGTGCCAGCAGCTTCGGGGGAGTGGAGACCCAGTACTTC. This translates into CASSFGGVETQYF.

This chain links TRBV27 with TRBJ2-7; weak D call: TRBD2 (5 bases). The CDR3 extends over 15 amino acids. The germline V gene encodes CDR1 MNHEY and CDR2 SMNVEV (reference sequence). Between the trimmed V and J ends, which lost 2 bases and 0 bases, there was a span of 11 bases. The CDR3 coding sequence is TGTGCCAGCAGTTTACGGGGTCTTAGCTCCTACGAGCAGTACTTC. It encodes CASSLRGLSSYEQYF.